A selection of T cell receptor beta chains follows, all from one sample in a study of CD8 T cells in ankylosing spondylitis. TCRdb reanalysed the 5' RACE reads using MiXCR and keeps one entry per CDR3 protein. Among about 160,000 distinct CDR3 sequences, around 20% were seen once, and the ten largest hold about 8%. Sequenced input: blood, either unsorted or a sorted T cell fraction (not recorded which). These TCRs come from a male donor with ankylosing spondylitis or in good health (not recorded which). CDR3s include the opening cysteine and the closing phenylalanine or tryptophan. D genes are given only for firm matches. Clone size is shown for a subset of rows, as once, few, many or a class of expanded clone.

D gene: -; J gene: TRBJ2-5; clone size: few; V gene: TRBV20-1; CDR3 DNA: TGCAGTGCTAGTGAGGGGTGGCAAGAGACCCAGTACTTC; CDR3 protein: CSASEGWQETQYF
D gene: -; J gene: TRBJ2-2; clone size: few; V gene: TRBV7-8; CDR3 DNA: TGTGCCAGCAGCCCTAGGGAGACCGGGGAGCTGTTTTTT; CDR3 protein: CASSPRETGELFF
D gene: -; J gene: TRBJ2-2; clone size: -; V gene: TRBV7-6; CDR3 DNA: TGTGCCAGCAGCTTAGACAGTGTAGCCACCGGGGAGCTGTTTTTT; CDR3 protein: CASSLDSVATGELFF
D gene: TRBD2; J gene: TRBJ2-7; clone size: few; V gene: TRBV28; CDR3 DNA: TGTGCCAGCAGTCCTTCTCCGGGACTAGCGGGTACCTACGAGCAGTACTTC; CDR3 protein: CASSPSPGLAGTYEQYF
D gene: -; J gene: TRBJ1-3; clone size: -; V gene: TRBV28; CDR3 DNA: TGTGCATCTAGGACACCCTCGCCCTCTGGAAACACCATATATTTT; CDR3 protein: CASRTPSPSGNTIYF
D gene: -; J gene: TRBJ1-1; clone size: many; V gene: TRBV10-3; CDR3 DNA: TGTGCCATCAGTGAGAGAGGGAGGGGGGTGAACACTGAAGCTTTCTTT; CDR3 protein: CAISERGRGVNTEAFF
D gene: -; J gene: TRBJ2-5; clone size: few; V gene: TRBV11-2; CDR3 DNA: TGTGCCAGCAGCTTCACAGACCAAGAGACCCAGTACTTC; CDR3 protein: CASSFTDQETQYF
D gene: -; J gene: TRBJ1-3; clone size: many; V gene: TRBV20-1; CDR3 DNA: TGCAGTGCTAGTCCCTCCGGGGACGGAAACACCATATATTTT; CDR3 protein: CSASPSGDGNTIYF
D gene: TRBD2; J gene: TRBJ2-7; clone size: few; V gene: TRBV13; CDR3 DNA: TGTGCCAGCAGCCAGAAGGGACTAGGGCGCCACGAGCAGTACTTC; CDR3 protein: CASSQKGLGRHEQYF
D gene: TRBD1; J gene: TRBJ2-2; clone size: -; V gene: TRBV5-1; CDR3 DNA: TGCGCCAGCAGCTTTCTACCGGGACAGGGAAACACCGGGGAGCTGTTTTTT; CDR3 protein: CASSFLPGQGNTGELFF
D gene: -; J gene: TRBJ1-3; clone size: few; V gene: TRBV5-1; CDR3 DNA: TGCGCCAGCAGCTTGGGACAGGCGGCGGGAAACACCATATATTTT; CDR3 protein: CASSLGQAAGNTIYF
D gene: -; J gene: TRBJ1-5; clone size: -; V gene: TRBV7-9; CDR3 DNA: TGTGCCAGCAGCCCTCAGGGTGGGGGTCAGCCCCAGCATTTT; CDR3 protein: CASSPQGGGQPQHF
D gene: -; J gene: TRBJ1-1; clone size: many; V gene: TRBV12-3/TRBV12-4; CDR3 DNA: TGTGCCAGCAGTTCCCCAGGGAACGGTTCCACTGAAGCTTTCTTT; CDR3 protein: CASSSPGNGSTEAFF